The clone carrying this TCR beta chain was counted a single time. This specimen belongs to a study of control samples from healthy donors and cancer patients. This CDR3 has 14 amino acids. Germline-derived CDR1 and CDR2 are SGHAT and FQNNGV. V lost 5 bases and J lost 2, with 11 bases in between. Sequencing used immunoSEQ multiplex PCR; TCRdb keeps in-frame clones, though not all of them. The sample has a few hundred thousand clones, 80% to 95% seen once; the top ten hold just under 6.5%. This TCR was recovered from a man between 40 and 49 years old with head and neck cancer. This chain links TRBV11-2 with TRBJ2-3, with unresolved D. Sequencing input: PBMCs. In DNA form, the CDR3 reads TGTGCCAGCAGCCCACCTTACTCCACAGATACGCAGTATTTT. Translated: CASSPPYSTDTQYF.